Below are 26 T cell receptor beta chains sequenced from a single sample in a study of T-cell reconstitution after alpha-beta-depleted transplantation in children (dated by TCRdb to the mid-2010s). The full study reports these points: Over subsequent months, a decline in hyperexpanded clone frequencies was noted, and after one year, T-cell counts and TCRbeta diversity were mostly ascribed to newly produced T cells.

The treatment or condition label of this sample denotes: allogeneic hematopoietic cell transplantation with graft depleted of TCRalphabeta T cells and CD19 B cells. The receptor library was made with PCR. Sequenced on an Illumina HiSeq 2500. To normalize quantification of the TCRbeta repertoire, the TCR libraries were built with molecular barcoding that relied on unique molecular identifiers. Clones were called with MiXCR by TCRdb after fastp trimmed the public reads at Q25, and only in-frame beta chains were retained. Under each unique CDR3 protein, matching rows form one entry showing the most common genes and DNA. In all, the sample holds some 300,000 distinct CDR3 sequences, and just over 7.5% of those were seen once. 8.5% to 9.5% of the sample belongs to the ten largest clones. Their specific antigens are unknown. This specimen was peripheral blood, taken 360 days after TCRalphabeta/CD19-depleted stem cell transplant. These receptors originate from a female patient aged 2-15 years who had a stem cell transplant for Fanconi anemia, so the T cells may come from the graft donor.

The V gene is TRBV27, the J gene TRBJ2-2; D might be TRBD2 (5 bases). The CDR3 extends over 15 amino acids. The V end lost 2 bases, the J end lost 6 bases, and 13 bases lay between the germline ends. Germline-derived CDR1 and CDR2 are MNHEY and SMNVEV (reference sequence). The CDR3 loop reads CASSLDLRVPGELFF. The CDR3 nucleotides read TGTGCCAGCAGTTTAGATTTGAGGGTCCCCGGGGAGCTGTTTTTT.

This clonotype appeared a few times. The V call is TRBV5-8, the J call TRBJ1-5; the D is unclear. From germline, CDR1 is SGHTS and CDR2 YDEGEE. Trimming cost V 4 bases and J 9 bases, with 5 bases left between them. The CDR3 extends over 10 amino acids. The CDR3 DNA follows: TGTGCCAGCAGCGTCAGGCCCCAGCATTTT. Translating it yields CASSVRPQHF.

This clonotype was counted at least ten times. The chain links TRBV7-8 to TRBJ1-5; 9 bases fit TRBD1. Germline CDR1 and CDR2: SGHVS and FQNEAQ. The CDR3 length is 17 residues. The V and J ends lost 0 bases and 5 bases, in that order; junction bases with no gene match: 8. The CDR3 reads CASSLAPGQGLYQPQHF. CDR3 bases: TGTGCCAGCAGCTTAGCCCCGGGACAGGGATTATATCAGCCCCAGCATTTT.

This clonotype was counted between two and nine times. This chain joins TRBV18 and TRBJ1-1; a possible D gene is TRBD1 (6 bases). Looked up from germline, CDR1 is KGHSH and CDR2 is LQKENI. The CDR3 consists of 14 residues. The germline V and J ends were trimmed by 3 bases and 6 bases, with 14 bases remaining between them. CDR3 coding DNA: TGTGCCAGCTCACCCCAACAGGGATATCCTGAAGCTTTCTTT. As protein: CASSPQQGYPEAFF.

This clonotype was counted at least ten times. The chain is built from TRBV6-4 and TRBJ2-1; no definite D call. CDR1 and CDR2 (germline): MRHNA, SNTAGT. Trimming stripped 6 bases from V and 0 bases from J, with 12 bases between. The CDR3 sequence is 15 residues long. The CDR3 DNA reads as TGTGCCAGCAGCCGCGGATTTAGCTCCTACAATGAGCAGTTCTTC. Translated: CASSRGFSSYNEQFF.

This clonotype was picked up many times. This chain uses TRBV5-1 with TRBJ2-1; D not resolved. Per germline, CDR1 SGHRS and CDR2 YFSETQ. The CDR3 contains 13 residues. Trimming shortened V by 3 bases and J by 6 bases, and 10 bases separated the two germline ends. The CDR3, as DNA: TGCGCCAGCAGCTCAATACTGTCCAATGAGCAGTTCTTC. Translation: CASSSILSNEQFF.

This clonotype was picked up a small number of times. This chain joins TRBV28 and TRBJ1-6; D call uncertain. Deletions cut 11 bases from V and 7 bases from J, with 15 bases between. This CDR3 contains 13 residues. Germline CDR1 reads MDHEN; CDR2 reads SYDVKM. The CDR3 DNA reads TGTGCCCACCGGGCGGGCCCAAATTCACCCCTCCACTTT. Translating it yields CAHRAGPNSPLHF.

This clonotype was recorded many times. This chain links TRBV27 with TRBJ2-1; D is ambiguous. Trimming removed 0 bases at V and 1 base at J, with 10 bases between. CDR1 is MNHEY, CDR2 SMNVEV, per germline (reference sequence). The CDR3 sequence is 16 residues long. The chain's CDR3 is CASSLSITDSYNEQFF. The CDR3 bases are TGTGCCAGCAGTTTATCGATTACAGATTCCTACAATGAGCAGTTCTTC.

This clonotype has only a few counts. The rearrangement joins TRBV5-1 to TRBJ2-5, with D possibly matching TRBD1 (6 bases). Germline-derived CDR1 and CDR2 are SGHRS and YFSETQ. Trimming cost V 1 base and J 1 base, with 17 bases left between them. The CDR3 covers 17 residues. The CDR3 sequence is CASSLHGTPPLQETQYF. The CDR3 nucleotides are TGCGCCAGCAGCTTGCATGGGACACCCCCACTCCAAGAGACCCAGTACTTC.

This clonotype has just a few counts. The chain has TRBV25-1 and TRBJ1-3; D remains ambiguous. Trimming took 6 bases from V and 0 from J, leaving 9 bases between them. Germline assignment: CDR1 MGHDK and CDR2 SYGVNS. CDR3 length: 14 residues. CDR3 protein: CASSPRNSGNTIYF. In DNA, the CDR3 is TGTGCCAGCAGCCCCCGAAACTCTGGAAACACCATATATTTT.

This clonotype was observed a few times. The gene calls are TRBV19 and TRBJ2-7, with TRBD2 matching 11 bases. The CDR3 consists of 16 residues. Germline V lookup: CDR1 LNHDA, CDR2 SQIVND (reference sequence). The J segment lost 0 bases and the V segment lost 4 bases, leaving 5 bases of the junction unmatched. CDR3 protein: CASSRGTSGGSYEQYF. The CDR3 DNA is TGTGCCAGTAGTAGGGGGACTAGCGGTGGCTCCTACGAGCAGTACTTC.

The V call is TRBV27, the J call TRBJ2-1; TRBD2 aligns across 16 bases. With V trimmed by 6 bases and J by 6 bases, 2 bases remained unmatched. CDR3 size: 15 residues. Germline V gene sequence: CDR1 MNHEY, CDR2 SMNVEV (reference sequence). The CDR3 sequence is CASRGLAGGGNEQFF. CDR3 DNA sequence: TGTGCCAGCAGGGGACTAGCGGGGGGGGGCAATGAGCAGTTCTTC.

This sequence joins TRBV6-2 or TRBV6-3 and TRBJ2-1; tentatively, D is TRBD1 or TRBD2 (6 bases each). This CDR3 comprises 15 residues. In germline, CDR1 is MNHEY, CDR2 SVGEGT. V lost 2 bases, J lost 6 bases, and 14 bases lay in between. The CDR3 protein is CASSYPERGVNEQFF. The CDR3 nucleotides read TGTGCCAGCAGTTACCCGGAGAGGGGGGTCAATGAGCAGTTCTTC.

There are many counts of this clonotype. The rearrangement joins TRBV10-2 to TRBJ2-1; either TRBD1 or TRBD2 may supply D (7 bases each). Germline-derived CDR1 and CDR2 are WSHSY and SAAADI. The CDR3 is 15 amino acids. V was cut by 10 bases and J by 5 bases, with 21 bases left in between. CDR3 residues: CATETSPRGHNEQFF. DNA of the CDR3: TGCGCCACCGAGACTAGCCCTAGGGGGCACAATGAGCAGTTCTTC.

At least ten counts were recorded for this clonotype. J is TRBJ2-2 and V is TRBV11-2, with D unclear. The V end lost 5 bases, the J end lost 4 bases, and 14 bases lay between the germline ends. This CDR3 comprises 15 residues. The germline V gene encodes CDR1 SGHAT and CDR2 FQNNGV. CDR3 coding DNA: TGTGCCAGCAGCGTAAACAAAATGGGCACCGGGGAGCTGTTTTTT. Residues: CASSVNKMGTGELFF.

The J gene is TRBJ1-5, the V gene TRBV20-1; D ambiguous. The CDR3 covers 13 residues. Germline CDR1 and CDR2: DFQATT and SNEGSKA (reference sequence). Between the trimmed V and J ends, which lost 6 bases and 1 base, there was a span of 10 bases. CDR3 coding DNA: TGCAGTGCCAATCTCCAGAGCAATCAGCCCCAGCATTTT. It translates to CSANLQSNQPQHF.

Notes on this clonotype: This may come from a read error, since a much larger clone is one base off. This sequence joins TRBV7-9 and TRBJ2-3; 11 bases map to TRBD2. The V gene's germline CDR1 is SEHNR and CDR2 FQNEAQ (reference sequence). This CDR3 is built from 16 residues. CDR3 in amino acids: CASSLTSGVSTDSQYF. The CDR3 region has the DNA TGTGCCAGCAGCTTGACTAGCGGGGTCTCCACAGATTCGCAGTATTTT.

This clonotype was counted ten times or more. V and J are TRBV4-1 and TRBJ2-3, with D tentatively TRBD2 (6 bases). Germline loops: CDR1 MGHRA, CDR2 YSYEKL. V dropped 0 bases and J dropped 2 bases, with 12 bases sitting between them. The CDR3 runs to 16 residues. The CDR3 spells CASSQDRDFLTDTQYF. CDR3 in DNA: TGCGCCAGCAGCCAAGACAGGGACTTTCTCACAGATACGCAGTATTTT.

This clonotype came up a few times. The genes are TRBV9 and TRBJ2-1; 10 bases align to TRBD2. V shed 0 bases, J shed 9 bases, and the junction held 15 bases outside the gene matches. The CDR3 covers 18 residues. Germline values: CDR1 SGDLS, CDR2 YYNGEE. In DNA form, the CDR3 reads TGTGCCAGCAGCGTAGCTTCGGTCCTAGCGGGAGAATTTAGTGAGCAGTTCTTC. As protein: CASSVASVLAGEFSEQFF.

The chain combines TRBV6-5 with TRBJ2-5; TRBD1 is a possible D gene (5 bases). Germline lookup yields CDR1 MNHEY and CDR2 SVGAGI. Between the trimmed V and J ends, which lost 2 bases and 4 bases, there was a span of 14 bases. There are 15 residues in the CDR3. CDR3 DNA sequence: TGTGCCAGCAGTTACGAGTCGGCAGGGCGAGAGACCCAGTACTTC. Translated, it gives CASSYESAGRETQYF.

This clonotype was seen at least ten times. The V gene is TRBV5-1, the J gene TRBJ1-6; D unclear. This CDR3 has 14 amino acids. Trimming cost V 0 bases and J 7 bases, with 8 bases left between them. CDR1 is SGHRS, CDR2 YFSETQ, per germline. In DNA, the CDR3 is TGCGCCAGCAGCTTGGGGGCTGTGAATTCACCCCTCCACTTT. Encoded protein: CASSLGAVNSPLHF.

This clonotype was picked up many times. The rearrangement joins TRBV15 to TRBJ2-5, with 12 bases that match TRBD2. V shed 1 base, J shed 5 bases, and the junction held 5 bases outside the gene matches. The germline gives CDR1 LNHNV, CDR2 YYDKDF (reference sequence). The CDR3 is made up of 16 amino acids. CDR3 residues: CATSRVLGTSGETQYF. CDR3 DNA: TGTGCCACCAGCAGAGTGTTGGGGACTAGCGGGGAGACCCAGTACTTC.

The sample holds many counts of this clonotype. V is TRBV29-1 and J is TRBJ1-2; tentative D call: TRBD1 (5 bases). The germline gives CDR1 SQVTM, CDR2 ANQGSEA. The CDR3 has 16 amino acids. V lost 2 bases and J 4 bases, leaving 20 bases between the germline ends. DNA of the CDR3: TGCAGCGTTGAAATACAGGTTCAAACAGCAACCTATGGCTACACCTTC. It yields the protein CSVEIQVQTATYGYTF.

This clonotype was counted a few times. The V gene is TRBV28, the J gene TRBJ2-7; 8 nucleotides line up with TRBD1. The V gene end was trimmed by 3 bases and the J gene end by 7 bases; junction bases not matched to a gene: 17. Per the germline V gene, CDR1 is MDHEN and CDR2 is SYDVKM. This CDR3 is built from 17 residues. CDR3 coding DNA: TGTGCCAGCAGTTTCAGGAAGGGACAGGAGAGTTTACGGGAGCAGTACGTC. It specifies CASSFRKGQESLREQYV.

The chain links TRBV6-2 or TRBV6-3 to TRBJ2-3; no definite D call. This CDR3 contains 12 residues. The germline gives CDR1 MNHEY, CDR2 SVGEGT. Trimming took 5 bases from V and 5 from J, leaving 8 bases between them. CDR3 sequence (DNA): TGTGCCAGCAGTAGGATTGGAGATACGCAGTATTTT. This encodes CASSRIGDTQYF.

The gene calls are TRBV5-4 and TRBJ2-1; D unresolved. The CDR3 consists of 15 residues. CDR1 is SGHNT and CDR2 is YYREEE in the germline V gene (reference sequence). V was shortened by 4 bases and J by 6 bases, with 17 bases between the two germline ends. CDR3: CASSRVGGWGNEQFF. The CDR3 DNA reads TGTGCCAGCAGCCGTGTGGGTGGCTGGGGCAATGAGCAGTTCTTC.